This TCR beta chain was captured in a study of blood T cells in healthy people across ages. Whole-study context: Researchers report that template switching captured about one barcoded beta molecule per two T cells.

In this sample, this clonotype turned up many times. Trimming stripped 2 bases from V and 0 bases from J, with 4 bases between. This CDR3 spans 13 amino acids. Per the germline V gene, CDR1 is SGHTA and CDR2 is FQGNSA. A second PCR of roughly 7 to 11 cycles used a sample-barcoded 5' primer and a J-beta primer mix. TCRdb analysed the 5' RACE reads with MiXCR anew, one entry per CDR3 protein. The sample records around 400,000 distinct CDR3 sequences, 52% being singletons. This clonotype originated in a man between 60 and 75 years old in good health. Material: blood. The chain carries TRBV7-2 and TRBJ1-2; D gene unclear. CDR3 in DNA: TGTGCCAGCAGCTTACAGGCTAACTATGGCTACACCTTC. Translating gives CASSLQANYGYTF.